A selection of T cell receptor beta chains follows, all from one sample in a study of T cell responses to AZD1222 COVID-19 vaccine. Profiling relied on immunoSEQ multiplex PCR, and the TCRdb table lists in-frame clones only, not all of them. Of tens of thousands of clones listed, more than 75% were seen once; the top ten hold under 30%. The input for sequencing was peripheral blood, taken on day 0 of AZD1222 vaccination. Every receptor here comes from an adult in good health. CDR3s include the opening cysteine and the closing phenylalanine or tryptophan. Fields, in order: V gene, clone size, J gene, D gene, CDR3 protein, CDR3 DNA. The D gene is left open where the match is weak. Clone size is shown for a subset of rows, as once, few, many or a class of expanded clone.

TRBV29-1,.,TRBJ1-1,.,CSVVAQGTEAFF,TGCAGCGTTGTGGCCCAAGGGACTGAAGCTTTCTTT
TRBV5-4,.,TRBJ2-1,TRBD1,CASSPPGTGYNEQFF,TGTGCCAGCAGCCCTCCCGGGACAGGCTACAATGAGCAGTTCTTC
TRBV27,.,TRBJ1-1,.,CASSPRRGTEAFF,TGTGCCAGCAGCCCCCGGAGGGGGACTGAAGCTTTCTTT
TRBV9,few,TRBJ2-2,.,CASSLGGGELFF,TGTGCCAGCAGCCTAGGCGGCGGGGAGCTGTTTTTT
TRBV9,.,TRBJ1-5,.,CASSREGGNQPQHF,TGTGCCAGCAGCAGGGAGGGAGGTAATCAGCCCCAGCATTTT
TRBV7-9,.,TRBJ2-5,.,CASSRRQAQETQYF,TGTGCCAGCAGCCGTCGACAGGCCCAAGAGACCCAGTACTTC
TRBV30,once,TRBJ1-2,.,CAWRTGSDGYTF,TGTGCCTGGAGAACAGGGTCTGATGGCTACACCTTC
TRBV7-9,.,TRBJ1-1,.,CASSLGQNTEAFF,TGTGCCAGCAGCTTAGGTCAGAACACTGAAGCTTTCTTT
TRBV5-1,.,TRBJ1-1,.,CASSSGRRENTEAFF,TGCGCCAGCAGCTCGGGAAGACGGGAGAACACTGAAGCTTTCTTT
TRBV5-1,.,TRBJ2-7,.,CASSGSGRFYEQYF,TGCGCCAGCAGTGGGAGCGGACGATTCTACGAGCAGTACTTC
TRBV19,once,TRBJ1-2,.,CASSIVAGDGYTF,TGTGCCAGTAGTATAGTGGCAGGGGATGGCTACACCTTC
TRBV3-1/TRBV3-2,.,TRBJ1-2,.,CAIPTGTYGYTF,TGTGCCATCCCCACAGGGACCTATGGCTACACCTTC
TRBV2,once,TRBJ1-3,.,CASDRDRYRGLAGNTIYF,TGTGCCAGCGATCGAGATCGGTATAGGGGTTTGGCTGGAAACACCATATATTTT
TRBV7-2,.,TRBJ2-7,.,CASSLALGLSREQYF,TGTGCCAGCAGCTTAGCGCTCGGACTCTCTCGGGAGCAGTACTTC
TRBV6-5,.,TRBJ1-5,.,CASGARSGPQHF,TGTGCCAGCGGGGCGAGGTCGGGGCCCCAGCATTTT
TRBV6-1,few,TRBJ2-7,.,CASSEALRASTGQYF,TGTGCCAGCAGTGAAGCGCTTCGGGCCTCTACGGGGCAGTACTTC
TRBV9,.,TRBJ2-2,TRBD2,CASAGLAGLTGELFF,TGTGCCAGCGCAGGACTAGCGGGGCTCACCGGGGAGCTGTTTTTT
TRBV7-7,.,TRBJ2-1,TRBD2,CAEILAGTYNEQFF,TGTGCCGAAATACTAGCGGGGACCTACAATGAGCAGTTCTTC
TRBV7-9,.,TRBJ2-2,.,CASSIAAGELFF,TGTGCCAGCAGCATAGCAGCCGGGGAGCTGTTTTTT
TRBV30,.,TRBJ1-3,.,CAWSAGVLSSGNTIYF,TGTGCCTGGAGTGCCGGCGTCCTAAGCTCTGGAAACACCATATATTTT
TRBV4-1,.,TRBJ1-4,.,CASSQDGTPTNEKLFF,TGCGCCAGCAGCCAAGATGGAACACCAACTAATGAAAAACTGTTTTTT
TRBV2,.,TRBJ2-7,.,CASLGQSYEQYF,TGTGCCAGCCTAGGACAGTCCTACGAGCAGTACTTC
TRBV5-4,.,TRBJ2-1,TRBD1,CASSSGTGKYNEQFF,TGTGCCAGCAGCTCCGGGACAGGAAAATACAATGAGCAGTTCTTC
TRBV30,.,TRBJ2-3,TRBD1,CAWSPTGARDTQYF,TGTGCCTGGAGCCCTACAGGGGCTAGAGATACGCAGTATTTT
TRBV28,once,TRBJ1-5,.,CASSLPQGGQPQHF,TGTGCCAGCAGTCTTCCACAGGGCGGTCAGCCCCAGCATTTT
TRBV2,.,TRBJ2-3,TRBD2,CASRLTGLATDTQYF,TGTGCCAGCAGACTGACGGGACTAGCGACAGATACGCAGTATTTT
TRBV27,.,TRBJ2-6,.,CASREPSSGANVLTF,TGTGCCAGCAGGGAACCAAGCTCTGGGGCCAACGTCCTGACTTTC
TRBV19,.,TRBJ1-1,.,CASSRVTEAFF,TGTGCCAGTAGTCGGGTCACTGAAGCTTTCTTT
TRBV5-4,.,TRBJ1-2,.,CASSLKGRDYGYTF,TGTGCCAGCAGCTTGAAAGGGAGGGACTATGGCTACACCTTC
TRBV7-8,.,TRBJ1-4,.,CASSPGQKTNEKLFF,TGTGCCAGCAGCCCCGGACAGAAGACTAATGAAAAACTGTTTTTT
TRBV3-1/TRBV3-2,.,TRBJ2-3,.,CASSQAEGAYTQYF,TGTGCCAGCAGCCAGGCGGAAGGGGCTTATACGCAGTATTTT
TRBV14,few,TRBJ2-7,.,CASSPRGFGAYEQYF,TGTGCCAGCAGCCCCAGGGGTTTCGGCGCCTACGAGCAGTACTTC
TRBV25-1,.,TRBJ2-5,.,CASSEWGRVQETQYF,TGTGCCAGCAGTGAATGGGGGCGGGTTCAAGAGACCCAGTACTTC
TRBV5-1,.,TRBJ2-7,.,CASSLEGDSSSYEQYF,TGCGCCAGCAGCTTGGAAGGGGACTCGAGCTCCTACGAGCAGTACTTC
TRBV12-3/TRBV12-4,.,TRBJ1-2,.,CASSLYTYGYTF,TGTGCCAGCAGTTTATATACTTATGGCTACACCTTC
TRBV7-9,.,TRBJ1-2,.,CASSPHPGEGGLNGYTF,TGTGCCAGCAGCCCGCACCCGGGGGAGGGAGGGCTGAATGGCTACACCTTC
TRBV3-1/TRBV3-2,.,TRBJ2-5,.,CASSRGRVETQYF,TGTGCCAGCAGCCGCGGCAGGGTAGAGACCCAGTACTTC
TRBV28,.,TRBJ2-1,.,CASSTNHRAGEQFF,TGTGCCAGCAGTACAAATCATAGGGCGGGTGAGCAGTTCTTC
TRBV28,.,TRBJ1-5,.,CASSPSGRGNQPQHF,TGTGCCAGCAGCCCAAGCGGGCGAGGCAATCAGCCCCAGCATTTT
TRBV28,.,TRBJ1-1,TRBD1,CASRIQGRGAFF,TGTGCCAGCAGAATACAGGGGCGAGGGGCTTTCTTT
TRBV5-1,.,TRBJ2-7,TRBD1,CASSFGTVNYEQYF,TGCGCCAGCAGCTTCGGGACAGTAAACTACGAGCAGTACTTC
TRBV5-1,.,TRBJ2-3,.,CASSLWGAVADTQYF,TGCGCCAGCAGCTTGTGGGGGGCTGTTGCAGATACGCAGTATTTT
TRBV7-3,.,TRBJ2-2,.,CASSFGANTGELFF,TGTGCCAGCAGCTTCGGAGCGAACACCGGGGAGCTGTTTTTT
TRBV7-9,.,TRBJ1-2,TRBD1,CASSLGTGGPDGYTF,TGTGCCAGCAGCTTGGGGACAGGGGGGCCTGATGGCTACACCTTC
TRBV2,.,TRBJ2-1,TRBD1,CASRETPGQGHNEQFF,TGTGCCAGCAGGGAGACGCCGGGACAGGGCCACAATGAGCAGTTCTTC
TRBV13,.,TRBJ2-1,TRBD2,CASSSAQAGMTYNEQFF,TGTGCCAGCAGCTCCGCTCAAGCGGGGATGACATACAATGAGCAGTTCTTC
TRBV19,.,TRBJ1-5,.,CASIGGKGYSNQPQHF,TGTGCCAGTATTGGGGGAAAGGGGTATAGCAATCAGCCCCAGCATTTT
TRBV30,once,TRBJ2-2,.,CAWNGGLGTGELFF,TGTGCCTGGAATGGGGGTCTTGGTACCGGGGAGCTGTTTTTT
TRBV6-5,.,TRBJ1-1,TRBD1,CASSYWTGANTEAFF,TGTGCCAGCAGTTACTGGACAGGGGCCAACACTGAAGCTTTCTTT
TRBV15,.,TRBJ2-5,.,CATSRVRDRETQYF,TGTGCCACCAGCAGAGTCCGGGACCGAGAGACCCAGTACTTC
TRBV6-5,.,TRBJ2-1,.,CASRSVVEQFF,TGTGCCAGCAGGTCTGTGGTTGAGCAGTTCTTC
TRBV14,.,TRBJ1-1,.,CASSQNLEVAFF,TGTGCCAGCAGCCAGAACTTAGAGGTAGCTTTCTTT
TRBV13,.,TRBJ2-7,.,CASSTSTREQYF,TGTGCCAGCAGCACTTCAACTCGGGAGCAGTACTTC
TRBV6-2/TRBV6-3,.,TRBJ1-1,TRBD1,CASSSGGSVNTEAFF,TGTGCCAGCAGTTCAGGGGGAAGCGTGAACACTGAAGCTTTCTTT